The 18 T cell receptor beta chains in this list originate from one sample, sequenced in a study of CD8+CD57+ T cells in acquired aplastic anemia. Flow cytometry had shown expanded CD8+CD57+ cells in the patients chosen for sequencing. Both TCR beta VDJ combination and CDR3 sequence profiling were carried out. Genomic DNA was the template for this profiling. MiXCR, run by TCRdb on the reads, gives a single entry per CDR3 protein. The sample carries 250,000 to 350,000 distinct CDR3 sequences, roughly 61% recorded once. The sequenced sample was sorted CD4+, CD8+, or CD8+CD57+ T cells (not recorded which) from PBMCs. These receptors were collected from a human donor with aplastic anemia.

For the CDR3, the DNA is TGTGCCTCAGGGGCTAGCGGTTCCTCCTACGAGCAGTACTTC. Translated: CASGASGSSYEQYF. V gene TRBV10-3 combines with J gene TRBJ2-7; possibly TRBD2 for D (7 bases). The V gene lost 11 bases and the J gene lost 0 bases, with 17 bases spanning the gap. The CDR3 runs to 14 residues. The germline V gene has CDR1 ENHRY and CDR2 SYGVKD.

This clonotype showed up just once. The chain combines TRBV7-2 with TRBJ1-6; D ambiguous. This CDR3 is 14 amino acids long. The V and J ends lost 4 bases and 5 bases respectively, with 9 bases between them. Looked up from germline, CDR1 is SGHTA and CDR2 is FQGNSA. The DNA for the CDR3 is TGTGCCAGCAGCTCCAACAGTGATAATTCACCCCTCCACTTT. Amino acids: CASSSNSDNSPLHF.

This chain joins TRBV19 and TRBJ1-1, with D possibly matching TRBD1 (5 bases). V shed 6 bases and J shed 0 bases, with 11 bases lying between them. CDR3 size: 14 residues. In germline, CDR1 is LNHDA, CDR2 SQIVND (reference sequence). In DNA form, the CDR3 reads TGTGCCAGTAGCGAATTGGACATGAACACTGAAGCTTTCTTT. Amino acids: CASSELDMNTEAFF.

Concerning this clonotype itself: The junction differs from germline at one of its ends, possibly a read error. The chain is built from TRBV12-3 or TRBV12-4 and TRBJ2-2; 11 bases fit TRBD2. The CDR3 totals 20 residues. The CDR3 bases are TGTGCCAGCAGTCTCGATCCAACTAGCGGGAGCGGGTTTAGCACCGGGGAGCTGTTCTTT. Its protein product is CASSLDPTSGSGFSTGELFF.

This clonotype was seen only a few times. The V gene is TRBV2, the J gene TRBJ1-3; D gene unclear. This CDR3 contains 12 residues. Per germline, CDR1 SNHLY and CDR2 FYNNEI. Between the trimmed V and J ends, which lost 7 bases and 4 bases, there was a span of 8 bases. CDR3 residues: CASKITGNTIYF. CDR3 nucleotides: TGTGCCAGCAAAATAACCGGAAACACCATATATTTT.

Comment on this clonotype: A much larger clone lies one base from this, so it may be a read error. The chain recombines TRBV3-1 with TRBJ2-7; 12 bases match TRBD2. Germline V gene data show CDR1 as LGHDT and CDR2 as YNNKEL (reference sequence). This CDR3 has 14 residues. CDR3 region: CASSPSGGARERYF. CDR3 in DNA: TGTGCCAGCAGCCCTAGCGGGGGGGCGAGGGAGCGGTACTTC.

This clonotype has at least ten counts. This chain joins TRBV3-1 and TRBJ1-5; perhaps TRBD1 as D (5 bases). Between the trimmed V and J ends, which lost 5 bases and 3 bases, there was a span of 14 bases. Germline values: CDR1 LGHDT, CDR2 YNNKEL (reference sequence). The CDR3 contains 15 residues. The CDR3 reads CASSWGPYINQPQHF. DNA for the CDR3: TGTGCCAGCAGCTGGGGACCTTATATCAATCAGCCCCAGCATTTT. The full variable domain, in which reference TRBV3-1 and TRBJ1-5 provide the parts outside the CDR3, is DTAVSQTPKYLVTQMGNDKSIKCEQNLGHDTMYWYKQDSKKFLKIMFSYNNKELIINETVPNRFSPKSPDKAHLNLHINSLELGDSAVYFCASSWGPYINQPQHFGDGTRLSIL.

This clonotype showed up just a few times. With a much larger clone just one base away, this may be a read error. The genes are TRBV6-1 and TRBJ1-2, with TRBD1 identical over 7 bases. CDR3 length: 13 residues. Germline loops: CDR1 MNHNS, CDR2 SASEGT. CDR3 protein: CASSEAYRGGCTF. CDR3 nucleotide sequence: TGTGCCAGCAGTGAAGCGTACAGGGGTGGCTGCACCTTC.

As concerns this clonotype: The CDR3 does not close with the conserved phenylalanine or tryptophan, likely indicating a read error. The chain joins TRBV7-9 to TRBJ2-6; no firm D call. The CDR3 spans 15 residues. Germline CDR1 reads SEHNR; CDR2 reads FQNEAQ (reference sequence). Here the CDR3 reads CASSYKASGDNVLTS. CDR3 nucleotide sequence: TGTGCCAGCAGCTATAAAGCCTCTGGGGACAACGTCCTGACTTCC.

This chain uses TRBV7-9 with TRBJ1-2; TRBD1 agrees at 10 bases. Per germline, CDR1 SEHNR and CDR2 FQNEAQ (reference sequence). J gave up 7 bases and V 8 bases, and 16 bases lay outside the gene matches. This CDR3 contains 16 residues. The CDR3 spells CASRKGTGVPLGGYTF. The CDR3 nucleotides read TGTGCCAGCCGCAAGGGGACAGGGGTTCCTCTTGGTGGCTACACCTTC.

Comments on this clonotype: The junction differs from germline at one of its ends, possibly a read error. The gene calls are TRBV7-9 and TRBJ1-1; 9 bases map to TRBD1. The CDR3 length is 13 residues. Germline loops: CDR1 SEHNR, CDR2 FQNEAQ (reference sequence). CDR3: CASSVDRGTEAIF. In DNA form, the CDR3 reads TGTGCCAGCAGCGTCGACAGGGGGACTGAAGCTATCTTT.

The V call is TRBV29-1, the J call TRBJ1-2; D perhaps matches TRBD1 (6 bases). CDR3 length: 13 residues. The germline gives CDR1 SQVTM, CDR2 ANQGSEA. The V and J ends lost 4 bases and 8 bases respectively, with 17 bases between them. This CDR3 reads CSVARGRAPGYTF. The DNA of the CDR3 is TGCAGCGTTGCCAGGGGTCGGGCGCCGGGCTACACCTTC.

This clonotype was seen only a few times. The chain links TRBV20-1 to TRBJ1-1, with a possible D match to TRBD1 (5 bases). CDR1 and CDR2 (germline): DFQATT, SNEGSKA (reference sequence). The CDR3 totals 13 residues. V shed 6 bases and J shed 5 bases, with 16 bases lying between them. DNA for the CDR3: TGCAGTGCCCCCCCTCAGGGAAGGACTGAAGCTTTCTTT. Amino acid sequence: CSAPPQGRTEAFF.

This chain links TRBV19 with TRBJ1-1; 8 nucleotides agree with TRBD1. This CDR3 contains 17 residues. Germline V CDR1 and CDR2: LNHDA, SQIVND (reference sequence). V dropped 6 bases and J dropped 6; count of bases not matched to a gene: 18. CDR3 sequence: CASSQPSGQGALSEAFF. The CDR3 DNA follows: TGTGCCAGTAGCCAACCCTCAGGGCAGGGGGCACTGTCTGAAGCTTTCTTT.

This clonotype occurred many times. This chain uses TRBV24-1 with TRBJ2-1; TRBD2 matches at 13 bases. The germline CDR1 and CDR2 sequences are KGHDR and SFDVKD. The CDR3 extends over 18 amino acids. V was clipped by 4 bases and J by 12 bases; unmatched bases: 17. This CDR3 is CATSEGTSGMIGGIGQFF. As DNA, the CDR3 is TGTGCCACCAGTGAAGGGACTAGCGGGATGATAGGCGGCATTGGGCAGTTCTTC.

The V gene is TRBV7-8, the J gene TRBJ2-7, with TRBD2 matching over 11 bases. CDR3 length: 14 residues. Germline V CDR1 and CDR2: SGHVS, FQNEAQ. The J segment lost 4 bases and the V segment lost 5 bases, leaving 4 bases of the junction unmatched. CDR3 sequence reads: CASSQGLAVYEQYF. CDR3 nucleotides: TGTGCCAGCAGCCAGGGACTAGCGGTTTACGAGCAGTACTTC.

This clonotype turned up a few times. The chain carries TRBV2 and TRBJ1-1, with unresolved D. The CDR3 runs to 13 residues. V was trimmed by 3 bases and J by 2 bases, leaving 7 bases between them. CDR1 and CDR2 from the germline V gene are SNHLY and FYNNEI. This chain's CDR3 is CASSDLINTEAFF. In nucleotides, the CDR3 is TGTGCCAGCAGTGATTTGATAAACACTGAAGCTTTCTTT. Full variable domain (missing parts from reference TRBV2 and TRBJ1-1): EPEVTQTPSHQVTQMGQEVILRCVPISNHLYFYWYRQILGQKVEFLVSFYNNEISEKSEIFDDQFSVERPDGSNFTLKIRSTKLEDSAMYFCASSDLINTEAFFGQGTRLTVV.

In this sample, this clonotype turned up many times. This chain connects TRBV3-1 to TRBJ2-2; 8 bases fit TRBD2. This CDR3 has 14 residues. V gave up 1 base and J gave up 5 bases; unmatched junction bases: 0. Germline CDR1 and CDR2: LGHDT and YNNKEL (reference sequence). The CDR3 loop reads CASSQAGGTGELFF. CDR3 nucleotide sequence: TGTGCCAGCAGCCAAGCGGGGGGGACCGGGGAGCTGTTTTTT.